What follows are 21 T cell receptor beta chains derived from one specimen sequenced in a study of vaccination and CD4 T cells after COVID-19. Sample treatment: approximately 11-day PBMC culture with coronavirus spike peptide pools or control peptides (ViraFEST assay). Their antigens are not known. Sequencing of DNA taken from cultured CD4+ T cells relied on the Oncomine TCR Beta short-read assay. TCRdb re-derived calls from the PCR reads in MiXCR, one entry per CDR3 protein. The table records approximately 21,000 distinct CDR3 sequences, 35% to 50% of them present only once. The sample in question was CD4+ T cells from blood, cultured in vitro, obtained after SARS-CoV-2 vaccination. The receptors shown here come from a human donor who had recovered from COVID-19.

This sequence joins TRBV7-2 and TRBJ1-2; possibly TRBD1 for D (6 bases). The CDR3 extends over 11 amino acids. V lost 5 bases and J lost 8, with 9 bases in between. From germline, CDR1 is SGHTA and CDR2 FQGNSA. CDR3 amino acids: CASSPGAGYTF. CDR3 nucleotides: TGTGCCAGCAGCCCAGGGGCCGGCTACACCTTC. The variable domain in full, with the rest retrieved from reference TRBV7-2 and TRBJ1-2, is GAGVSQSPSNKVTEKGKDVELRCDPISGHTALYWYRQSLGQGLEFLIYFQGNSAPDKSGLPSDRFSAERTGGSVSTLTIQRTQQEDSAVYLCASSPGAGYTFGSGTRLTVV.

The gene calls are TRBV28 and TRBJ1-3; D ambiguous. Germline assignment: CDR1 MDHEN and CDR2 SYDVKM. Trimming took 4 bases from V and 0 from J, leaving 7 bases between them. This CDR3 is 14 amino acids long. The CDR3 here is CASSSPLSGNTIYF. The DNA of the CDR3 is TGTGCCAGCAGTTCCCCCCTCTCTGGAAACACCATATATTTT.

The chain is built from TRBV7-2 and TRBJ2-5, with TRBD2 identical over 11 bases. Losses at the gene ends were 1 base for V and 4 bases for J; bases not matched to a gene: 11. Germline CDR1 SGHTA, CDR2 FQGNSA. The CDR3 has 18 residues. The CDR3 DNA follows: TGTGCCAGCAGCTTAGTAGTAGCGGGGGGGCCTGAGGGAGAGACCCAGTACTTC. Translated, it gives CASSLVVAGGPEGETQYF.

The chain carries TRBV27 and TRBJ1-4; 8 bases are a match to TRBD1. Trimming at V came to 5 bases and at J to 8 bases, leaving 10 bases not matched to a gene. Germline lookup yields CDR1 MNHEY and CDR2 SMNVEV (reference sequence). The CDR3 contains 15 residues. DNA of the CDR3: TGTGCCAGCAGTCCGTCACCAGGGGGCCGGGAAAAACTGTTTTTT. Protein sequence: CASSPSPGGREKLFF.

This rearrangement joins TRBV19 to TRBJ1-2; TRBD1 is a possible D gene (5 bases). V was clipped by 6 bases and J by 7 bases, with 18 bases between them. The germline CDR1 and CDR2 sequences are LNHDA and SQIVND (reference sequence). This CDR3 spans 14 amino acids. In DNA form, the CDR3 reads TGTGCCAGTAGCCAGATTCCGGGACGAGGTGGCTACACCTTC. Amino acids: CASSQIPGRGGYTF.

This chain connects TRBV4-1 to TRBJ2-2, with D unclear. V lost 7 bases to trimming and J lost 0 bases, with 9 bases between them. This CDR3 comprises 14 residues. Germline V gene sequence: CDR1 MGHRA, CDR2 YSYEKL. Here the CDR3 DNA reads TGCGCCAGCACCCGAGACCCGAACACCGGGGAGCTGTTTTTT. Protein sequence: CASTRDPNTGELFF.

The V and J genes are TRBV18 and TRBJ2-3, with a weak D call TRBD2 (6 bases). This CDR3 is built from 15 residues. V was pared by 1 base and J by 4 bases, with 12 bases between. The germline V gene encodes CDR1 KGHSH and CDR2 LQKENI. CDR3: CASSPRDGRSDTQYF. In DNA, the CDR3 is TGTGCCAGCTCACCACGAGACGGGAGATCAGATACGCAGTATTTT.

A note on this clonotype: Sequence at one end of the junction differs from germline and may be a read error. V and J are TRBV20-1 and TRBJ2-4; 8 bases map to TRBD2. This CDR3 region has 14 residues. The germline V gene encodes CDR1 DFQATT and CDR2 SNEGSKA (reference sequence). The CDR3 DNA sequence: TGCAGTGCTAGCCCCCTTGGGGGACTAGGAGCGGTACACTTC. Translation: CSASPLGGLGAVHF.

The rearrangement uses TRBV7-3 and TRBJ1-2; 10 bases map to TRBD1. Germline CDR1 and CDR2: SGHTA and FQGTGA. This CDR3 has 17 residues. The V segment lost 3 bases and the J segment 3 bases; nucleotides outside the gene matches: 10. The CDR3 reads CASSFRGRQGADYGYTF. DNA of the CDR3: TGTGCCAGCAGCTTTCGGGGACGACAGGGGGCTGACTATGGCTACACCTTC.

This clonotype was detected a few times. The chain carries TRBV7-2 and TRBJ2-1, with D uncertain. Trimming took 4 bases from V and 5 from J, leaving 12 bases between them. Per germline, CDR1 SGHTA and CDR2 FQGNSA. There are 14 residues in the CDR3. CDR3: CASSWGGPNNEQFF. The CDR3 DNA is TGTGCCAGCAGCTGGGGTGGGCCTAACAATGAGCAGTTCTTC.

This chain connects TRBV6-2 or TRBV6-3 to TRBJ2-2, with D possibly called TRBD1 or TRBD2 (6 bases each). Per germline, CDR1 MNHEY and CDR2 SVGEGT. The V gene lost 2 bases and the J gene lost 6 bases, with 16 bases spanning the gap. The CDR3 runs to 16 residues. Here the CDR3 DNA reads TGTGCCAGCAGTTACCCCGGGGGCAGGAATGCCGGGGAGCTGTTTTTT. Translation gives CASSYPGGRNAGELFF.

The V call is TRBV20-1, the J call TRBJ1-2; 7 bases are shared with TRBD1. This CDR3 has 11 residues. Germline V gene data show CDR1 as DFQATT and CDR2 as SNEGSKA (reference sequence). After removal of 8 bases from V and 4 bases from J, the junction contained 4 bases not matched to a gene. CDR3 amino acids: CSTDRVYGYTF. The CDR3 DNA follows: TGCAGTACCGACAGGGTCTATGGCTACACCTTC.

The chain recombines TRBV20-1 with TRBJ2-5; 9 nucleotides agree with TRBD2. Germline lookup yields CDR1 DFQATT and CDR2 SNEGSKA (reference sequence). Losses at the gene ends were 0 bases for V and 5 bases for J; bases not matched to a gene: 10. The CDR3 is 16 amino acids. The CDR3 sequence: CSARDPASGIRETQYF. The CDR3 coding sequence is TGCAGTGCTAGAGATCCGGCTAGCGGGATAAGGGAGACCCAGTACTTC.

The genes are TRBV19 and TRBJ2-3; D remains ambiguous. Trimming took off 5 bases at V and 0 bases at J, with 15 bases between the two ends. Per germline, CDR1 LNHDA and CDR2 SQIVND (reference sequence). The CDR3 runs 16 residues. DNA of the CDR3: TGTGCCAGTAGTGAACGGGCGGCTAGTAGCACAGATACGCAGTATTTT. Translated, it gives CASSERAASSTDTQYF.

This clonotype was counted a few times. J is TRBJ2-1 and V is TRBV19; tentative D call: TRBD1 (5 bases). This CDR3 has 14 amino acids. V was pared by 7 bases and J by 5 bases, with 15 bases between. From germline, CDR1 is LNHDA and CDR2 SQIVND (reference sequence). CDR3 sequence reads: CASTPQGHNNEQFF. Written as DNA, the CDR3 is TGTGCCAGTACCCCCCAGGGCCATAACAATGAGCAGTTCTTC.

This clonotype was counted a few times. This chain connects TRBV20-1 to TRBJ2-3, with 9 bases lining up with TRBD2. V was clipped by 3 bases and J by 4 bases; unmatched bases: 8. Germline V gene lookup returns CDR1 DFQATT and CDR2 SNEGSKA (reference sequence). This CDR3 comprises 15 residues. The CDR3 spells CSASHGAGGADTQYF. The CDR3 DNA reads as TGCAGTGCTAGCCATGGAGCGGGAGGTGCAGATACGCAGTATTTT.

The chain joins TRBV27 to TRBJ2-2; D gene uncertain. Trimming took 8 bases from V and 4 from J, leaving 8 bases between them. This CDR3 has 12 amino acids. Germline CDR1 is MNHEY and CDR2 is SMNVEV (reference sequence). CDR3 region: CASRRATGELFF. CDR3 DNA: TGTGCCAGCCGTAGGGCCACCGGGGAGCTGTTTTTT.

The rearrangement joins TRBV29-1 to TRBJ1-2; D remains ambiguous. Germline V gene lookup returns CDR1 SQVTM and CDR2 ANQGSEA. V shed 0 bases and J shed 4 bases, with 12 bases lying between them. CDR3 length: 14 residues. CDR3 bases: TGCAGCGTTGAAGAAAGAGGTTTCAGCTATGGCTACACCTTC. Translating it yields CSVEERGFSYGYTF.

V and J are TRBV4-1 and TRBJ2-3, with 7 bases matching TRBD2. The CDR3 length is 17 residues. V trimming: 7 bases; J trimming: 4 bases; junction bases outside the gene matches: 17. Per germline, CDR1 MGHRA and CDR2 YSYEKL. CDR3 region: CASTRTRDPGGADTQYF. The DNA of the CDR3 is TGCGCCAGCACCCGGACGAGGGATCCGGGAGGCGCAGATACGCAGTATTTT.

J is TRBJ2-1 and V is TRBV2; D is unresolved. This CDR3 is built from 13 residues. Germline assignment: CDR1 SNHLY and CDR2 FYNNEI. V shed 6 bases and J shed 0 bases, with 6 bases lying between them. In nucleotides, the CDR3 is TGTGCCAGCAGCAGTGACTCCTACAATGAGCAGTTCTTC. This codes for CASSSDSYNEQFF.

The chain joins TRBV12-3 or TRBV12-4 to TRBJ1-6; D perhaps matches TRBD1 (5 bases). V lost 6 bases and J lost 9, with 12 bases in between. The CDR3 sequence is 13 residues long. DNA of the CDR3: TGTGCCAGCAGCATAAAAAGGGGTTCACCCCTCCACTTT. It translates to CASSIKRGSPLHF.